This TCR beta chain is from a study of T cell repertoires in cytomegalovirus infection. TCRdb ran MiXCR on the reads and lists one entry per CDR3 protein. This repertoire shows about 230,000 distinct CDR3 sequences, 22% found once; its top ten account for around a sixth. Trimming took 5 bases from V and 7 from J; bases not matched to a gene: 6. CDR1 is MDHEN and CDR2 is SYDVKM in the germline V gene. The CDR3 consists of 13 residues. There are many counts of this clonotype. This sequence originates from a human donor in good health (CMV status not recorded). Some clones in this sample may be carry-over from other donors' samples. Sequencing used CD8+ T cells from PBMCs. This chain links TRBV28 with TRBJ2-7, with 9 nucleotides matching TRBD1. The CDR3 loop is CASSRDRVSEQYF. The CDR3 nucleotides read TGTGCCAGCAGTCGGGACAGGGTCTCAGAGCAGTACTTC.